This T cell receptor (beta chain) was identified during a study of T-cell memory formation after mild COVID-19. TCRdb re-called the 5' RACE reads through MiXCR, storing one row per CDR3 protein. Counted here are tens of thousands of distinct CDR3 sequences, approximately 6.5% occurring once; the ten biggest clones make up 0.8% to 1%. The CDR3 extends over 13 amino acids. Germline lookup yields CDR1 SQVTM and CDR2 ANQGSEA. V was pared by 5 bases and J by 0 bases, with 10 bases between. The chain joins TRBV29-1 to TRBJ1-1; D is unclear. The source material was PBMCs or a T cell subset sorted from them (not recorded which). The TCR originated in an adult who had mild COVID-19 (a few samples of this study predate the infection). Cell type and time point are not known. The CDR3 sequence is CSVRISMNTEAFF. The CDR3 DNA reads as TGCAGCGTTCGGATAAGCATGAACACTGAAGCTTTCTTT.